This TCR beta chain was recovered during a study of blood T cell repertoires in COVID-19. The germline V gene encodes CDR1 SGHNT and CDR2 YYREEE (reference sequence). The CDR3 covers 17 residues. V trimming: 0 bases; J trimming: 8 bases; junction bases outside the gene matches: 6. Sequencing used immunoSEQ multiplex PCR; TCRdb keeps in-frame clones, though not all of them. The top ten clones hold 2% to 3% of a sample with 250,000 to 350,000 clones, 90% of them seen once. The chain is built from TRBV5-4 and TRBJ2-2, with TRBD2 matching 14 bases. The specimen was PBMCs or T cells enriched from blood (not recorded which). This clonotype was obtained from a man aged 55 to 70 who had recovered from COVID-19. CDR3 coding DNA: TGTGCCAGCAGCTTGGAACAGGGACTAGCGGGAGTAGGGGAGCTGTTTTTT. It codes for CASSLEQGLAGVGELFF.